The TCR beta chain described here comes from a study of T cell changes during pregnancy in multiple sclerosis. TCRdb keeps only in-frame clones here, not all; method: immunoSEQ multiplex PCR. Of about 36,000 clones in the sample, 70% to 90% were seen once. Germline V gene data show CDR1 as MGHDK and CDR2 as SYGVNS. The V and J ends lost 2 bases and 3 bases respectively, with 19 bases between them. This CDR3 has 18 amino acids. The source of this sequence is a female donor with multiple sclerosis, enrolled in a pregnancy study. Sample: CD4+ T cells from peripheral blood mononuclear cells, taken in the first trimester of pregnancy. The V and J genes are TRBV25-1 and TRBJ2-2, with a tentative D call TRBD2 (7 bases). CDR3 coding DNA: TGTGCCAGCAGTGAAGGGGCCCCTAGGGGGGGGCACACCGGGGAGCTGTTTTTT. Residues: CASSEGAPRGGHTGELFF.